This is a list of T cell receptor beta chains from one sample in a study of Ad26.COV2.S vaccination and SARS-CoV-2 variants. Only in-frame clones appear in the TCRdb table, and some are missing; sequencing was by immunoSEQ multiplex PCR. This repertoire shows about 400,000 clones, around 93% found once; its top ten account for approximately 1.6%. The specimen comprised peripheral blood, sampled in a trial of Ad26.COV2.S vaccine versus placebo. These receptors came from a person aged 18 to 59 who received the Ad26.COV2.S COVID-19 vaccine or a placebo. The CDR3 runs from the conserved cysteine through the conserved F or W. Fields, in order: CDR3 DNA, CDR3 protein, CDR3 length, J gene, clone size, D gene, V gene. D genes are given only for firm matches. Some rows have no size entry. The others give once, few or many, or a class for an expanded clone.

CDR3 DNA: TGTGCCAGCAGCTTAGCCCCTATCATGAACACCGGGGAGCTGTTTTTT
CDR3 protein: CASSLAPIMNTGELFF
CDR3 length: 16
J gene: TRBJ2-2
clone size: -
D gene: -
V gene: TRBV11-2

CDR3 DNA: TGCGCCAGCAGCCTGGACAGACACTATGGCTACACCTTC
CDR3 protein: CASSLDRHYGYTF
CDR3 length: 13
J gene: TRBJ1-2
clone size: -
D gene: -
V gene: TRBV4-1

CDR3 DNA: TGTGCCAGCAGGACGACAGACTATAGCAATCAGCCCCAGCATTTT
CDR3 protein: CASRTTDYSNQPQHF
CDR3 length: 15
J gene: TRBJ1-5
clone size: -
D gene: -
V gene: TRBV28

CDR3 DNA: TGTGCCACCCGGTGGGGAGGCACAGATACGCAGTATTTT
CDR3 protein: CATRWGGTDTQYF
CDR3 length: 13
J gene: TRBJ2-3
clone size: -
D gene: -
V gene: TRBV19

CDR3 DNA: TGTGCCACCAGCAGAGAGAGGACTCAGACCTACGAGCAGTACTTC
CDR3 protein: CATSRERTQTYEQYF
CDR3 length: 15
J gene: TRBJ2-7
clone size: -
D gene: -
V gene: TRBV15

CDR3 DNA: TGTGCCAGCAGCTTGAGACAGGGGTTTAAGCCCCAGCATTTT
CDR3 protein: CASSLRQGFKPQHF
CDR3 length: 14
J gene: TRBJ1-5
clone size: -
D gene: TRBD1
V gene: TRBV5-8

CDR3 DNA: TGTGCCAGCAGTTACGATGGGGCGATTGGAAACACCATATATTTT
CDR3 protein: CASSYDGAIGNTIYF
CDR3 length: 15
J gene: TRBJ1-3
clone size: -
D gene: -
V gene: TRBV6-6

CDR3 DNA: TGCAGCGCCGGACAGGGGGACAATTCACCCCTCCACTTT
CDR3 protein: CSAGQGDNSPLHF
CDR3 length: 13
J gene: TRBJ1-6
clone size: -
D gene: TRBD1
V gene: TRBV29-1

CDR3 DNA: TGTGCCAGCAGTTTAATGGGCGGGGAGTACGAGCAGTACTTC
CDR3 protein: CASSLMGGEYEQYF
CDR3 length: 14
J gene: TRBJ2-7
clone size: -
D gene: -
V gene: TRBV27

CDR3 DNA: TGTGCCAGCAGCTTGCAAGGGGTCTCTGGAAACACCATATATTTT
CDR3 protein: CASSLQGVSGNTIYF
CDR3 length: 15
J gene: TRBJ1-3
clone size: -
D gene: -
V gene: TRBV5-4

CDR3 DNA: TGTGCCAGCAGCTACGACCTAACCGGGGAGCTGTTTTTT
CDR3 protein: CASSYDLTGELFF
CDR3 length: 13
J gene: TRBJ2-2
clone size: once
D gene: -
V gene: TRBV14

CDR3 DNA: TGTGCCTGGAGTGTACGGCGGGGCACGCAGTATTTT
CDR3 protein: CAWSVRRGTQYF
CDR3 length: 12
J gene: TRBJ2-3
clone size: -
D gene: -
V gene: TRBV30

CDR3 DNA: TGTGCCAGCAGGGCCGGGACAGGGTTTTCTCAGCCCCAGCATTTT
CDR3 protein: CASRAGTGFSQPQHF
CDR3 length: 15
J gene: TRBJ1-5
clone size: -
D gene: TRBD1
V gene: TRBV6-5

CDR3 DNA: TGTGCCAGCTCACCTCTGGGAGGGCTAGCGGGGACCACAGATACGCAGTATTTT
CDR3 protein: CASSPLGGLAGTTDTQYF
CDR3 length: 18
J gene: TRBJ2-3
clone size: -
D gene: TRBD2
V gene: TRBV18

CDR3 DNA: TGTGCCAGCAGCTTAGAACCGTACGGGGGCTACAATGAGCAGTTCTTC
CDR3 protein: CASSLEPYGGYNEQFF
CDR3 length: 16
J gene: TRBJ2-1
clone size: -
D gene: -
V gene: TRBV7-7

CDR3 DNA: TGTGCCAGCAGTGCGCCGACGAATGGGCACTACGAGCAGTACTTC
CDR3 protein: CASSAPTNGHYEQYF
CDR3 length: 15
J gene: TRBJ2-7
clone size: -
D gene: -
V gene: TRBV6-2/TRBV6-3

CDR3 DNA: TGTGCCAGCAGTGAAAGTTGGCGGGGCCACGAGCAGTACTTC
CDR3 protein: CASSESWRGHEQYF
CDR3 length: 14
J gene: TRBJ2-7
clone size: -
D gene: -
V gene: TRBV2

CDR3 DNA: TGTGCCAGCAGTTGGACAGGAGAGCCCCAGCATTTT
CDR3 protein: CASSWTGEPQHF
CDR3 length: 12
J gene: TRBJ1-5
clone size: -
D gene: TRBD1
V gene: TRBV12-3/TRBV12-4

CDR3 DNA: TGTGCCAGCAGCACCGCAACAGGCTCCTATGGCTACACCTTC
CDR3 protein: CASSTATGSYGYTF
CDR3 length: 14
J gene: TRBJ1-2
clone size: -
D gene: -
V gene: TRBV6-5

CDR3 DNA: TGTGCCAGCAGCCAGACAGGGCCAACCGGCTACACCTTC
CDR3 protein: CASSQTGPTGYTF
CDR3 length: 13
J gene: TRBJ1-2
clone size: -
D gene: TRBD1
V gene: TRBV5-5

CDR3 DNA: TGTGCCACCAGTGATTTAGGGGACTATGGCTACACCTTC
CDR3 protein: CATSDLGDYGYTF
CDR3 length: 13
J gene: TRBJ1-2
clone size: once
D gene: -
V gene: TRBV24-1

CDR3 DNA: TGTGCCAGCAGTTTATCGACACATCTCTACAATGAGCAGTTCTTC
CDR3 protein: CASSLSTHLYNEQFF
CDR3 length: 15
J gene: TRBJ2-1
clone size: -
D gene: -
V gene: TRBV27

CDR3 DNA: TGCGCCAGCAGCCAAGATGGGGTTAGCAATCAGCCCCAGCATTTT
CDR3 protein: CASSQDGVSNQPQHF
CDR3 length: 15
J gene: TRBJ1-5
clone size: once
D gene: -
V gene: TRBV4-3

CDR3 DNA: TGTGCCAGCAGCTACGACAGGGGAAGGACTGAAGCTTTCTTT
CDR3 protein: CASSYDRGRTEAFF
CDR3 length: 14
J gene: TRBJ1-1
clone size: -
D gene: TRBD1
V gene: TRBV7-2

CDR3 DNA: TGTGCCAGTAGTATATTAGGAGGGACCGGGGAGCTGTTTTTT
CDR3 protein: CASSILGGTGELFF
CDR3 length: 14
J gene: TRBJ2-2
clone size: few
D gene: -
V gene: TRBV19

CDR3 DNA: TGTGCCAGCAGCTTACCTCGGCAGTGGGTAAAGCAGTACCAAGAGACCCAGTACTTC
CDR3 protein: CASSLPRQWVKQYQETQYF
CDR3 length: 19
J gene: TRBJ2-5
clone size: -
D gene: -
V gene: TRBV7-6

CDR3 DNA: TGCGCCAGCAGCTCTACCGGGACAGGGGTCCTTAATTCACCCCTCCACTTT
CDR3 protein: CASSSTGTGVLNSPLHF
CDR3 length: 17
J gene: TRBJ1-6
clone size: -
D gene: TRBD1
V gene: TRBV5-1

CDR3 DNA: TGTGCTAGTGGTTTGGTAACAGGGTTGGGGGCCAAAAACATTCAGTACTTC
CDR3 protein: CASGLVTGLGAKNIQYF
CDR3 length: 17
J gene: TRBJ2-4
clone size: -
D gene: -
V gene: TRBV12-5

CDR3 DNA: TGTGCCAGCAGCTTAGCCCCACTGGGTAACGAGCAGTACTTC
CDR3 protein: CASSLAPLGNEQYF
CDR3 length: 14
J gene: TRBJ2-7
clone size: -
D gene: -
V gene: TRBV7-2